This T cell receptor (beta chain) was recovered during a study of blood T cell repertoires in COVID-19. As for the study in general: The United States, Italy and Spain supplied acute and convalescent COVID-19 samples. Sample material is recorded as cDNA or gDNA derived from T cells, B-cell-depleted T cells, or PBMCs.

Per the original methods: How many nucleated cells were present was estimated from reference gene primer amplification. Data came from immunoSEQ multiplex PCR; TCRdb stores just in-frame clones and leaves some out. The DNA gave D and trimming, while V, J and clone size come from that table. The profile shows about 260,000 clones, about 90% of them singletons. V lost 5 bases to trimming and J lost 6 bases, with 16 bases between them. This CDR3 contains 15 residues. CDR1 is MDHEN and CDR2 is SYDVKM in the germline V gene. The chain couples TRBV28 to TRBJ1-4; no clear D. This receptor was obtained from a middle-aged woman who had recovered from COVID-19. The sequenced sample was peripheral blood. The CDR3 is CASSPPGSHYEKLFF. As DNA, the CDR3 is TGTGCCAGCAGTCCTCCGGGGAGTCATTATGAAAAACTGTTTTTT.